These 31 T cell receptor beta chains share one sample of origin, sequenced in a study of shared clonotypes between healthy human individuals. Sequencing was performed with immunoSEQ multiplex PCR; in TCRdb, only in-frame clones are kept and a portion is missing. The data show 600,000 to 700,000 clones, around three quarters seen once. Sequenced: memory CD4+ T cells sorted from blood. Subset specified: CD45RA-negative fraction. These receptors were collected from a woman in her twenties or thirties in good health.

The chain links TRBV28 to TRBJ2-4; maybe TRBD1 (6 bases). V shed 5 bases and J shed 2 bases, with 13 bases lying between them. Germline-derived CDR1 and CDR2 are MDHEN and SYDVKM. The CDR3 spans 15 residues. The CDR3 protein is CASSVFQGSKNIQYF. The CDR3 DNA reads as TGTGCCAGCAGTGTCTTCCAGGGGTCCAAAAACATTCAGTACTTC.

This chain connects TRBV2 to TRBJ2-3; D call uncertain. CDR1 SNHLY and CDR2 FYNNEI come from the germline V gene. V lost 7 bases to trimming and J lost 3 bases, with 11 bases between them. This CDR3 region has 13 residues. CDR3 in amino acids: CASISAGTDTQYF. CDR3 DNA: TGTGCCAGCATCTCAGCTGGTACAGATACGCAGTATTTT.

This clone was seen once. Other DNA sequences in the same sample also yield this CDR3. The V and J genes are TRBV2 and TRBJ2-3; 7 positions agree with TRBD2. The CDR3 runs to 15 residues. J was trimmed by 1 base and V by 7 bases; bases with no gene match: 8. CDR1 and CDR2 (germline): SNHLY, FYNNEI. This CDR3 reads CASTLLTSGTDTQYF. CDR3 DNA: TGTGCCAGCACGCTTCTTACTAGCGGCACAGATACGCAGTATTTT.

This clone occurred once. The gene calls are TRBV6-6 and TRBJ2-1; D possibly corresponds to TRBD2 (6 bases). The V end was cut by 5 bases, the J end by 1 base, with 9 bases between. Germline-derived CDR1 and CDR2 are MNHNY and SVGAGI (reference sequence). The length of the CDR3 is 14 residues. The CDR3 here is CASSGAGSYNEQFF. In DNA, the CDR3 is TGTGCCAGCAGTGGGGCGGGATCCTACAATGAGCAGTTCTTC.

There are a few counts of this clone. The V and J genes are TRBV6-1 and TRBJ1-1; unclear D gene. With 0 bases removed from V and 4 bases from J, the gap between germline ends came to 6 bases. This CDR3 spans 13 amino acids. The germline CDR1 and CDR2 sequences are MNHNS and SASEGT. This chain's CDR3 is CASSEAESTEAFF. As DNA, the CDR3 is TGTGCCAGCAGTGAAGCGGAGAGCACTGAAGCTTTCTTT.

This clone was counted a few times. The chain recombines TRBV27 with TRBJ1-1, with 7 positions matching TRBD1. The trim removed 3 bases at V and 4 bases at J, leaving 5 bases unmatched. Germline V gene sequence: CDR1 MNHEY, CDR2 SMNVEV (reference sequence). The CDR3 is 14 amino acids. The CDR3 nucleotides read TGTGCCAGCAGTTTGAAACCAGGGGGCACTGAAGCTTTCTTT. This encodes CASSLKPGGTEAFF.

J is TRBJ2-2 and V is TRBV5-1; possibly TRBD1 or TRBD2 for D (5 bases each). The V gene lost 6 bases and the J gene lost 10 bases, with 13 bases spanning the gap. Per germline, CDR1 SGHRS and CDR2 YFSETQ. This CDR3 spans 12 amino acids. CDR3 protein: CASTRGSEELFF. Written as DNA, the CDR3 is TGCGCCAGCACACGGGGCTCGGAGGAGCTGTTTTTT.

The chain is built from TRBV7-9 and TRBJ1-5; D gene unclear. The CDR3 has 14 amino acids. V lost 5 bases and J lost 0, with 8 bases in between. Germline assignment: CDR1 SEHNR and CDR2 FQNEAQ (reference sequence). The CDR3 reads CASSLGYSNQPQHF. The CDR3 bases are TGTGCCAGCAGCCTAGGATATAGCAATCAGCCCCAGCATTTT. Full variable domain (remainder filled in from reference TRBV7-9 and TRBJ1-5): DTGVSQNPRHKITKRGQNVTFRCDPISEHNRLYWYRQTLGQGPEFLTYFQNEAQLEKSRLLSDRFSAERPKGSFSTLEIQRTEQGDSAMYLCASSLGYSNQPQHFGDGTRLSIL.

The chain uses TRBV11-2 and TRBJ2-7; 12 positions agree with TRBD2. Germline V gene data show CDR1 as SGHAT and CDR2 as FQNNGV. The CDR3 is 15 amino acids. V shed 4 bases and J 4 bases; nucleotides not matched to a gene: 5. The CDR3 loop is CASSYQLAGGYEQYF. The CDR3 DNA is TGTGCCAGCAGCTATCAACTAGCGGGAGGATACGAGCAGTACTTC. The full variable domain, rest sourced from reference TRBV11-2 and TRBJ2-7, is EAGVAQSPRYKIIEKRQSVAFWCNPISGHATLYWYQQILGQGPKLLIQFQNNGVVDDSQLPKDRFSAERLKGVDSTLKIQPAKLEDSAVYLCASSYQLAGGYEQYFGPGTRLTVT.

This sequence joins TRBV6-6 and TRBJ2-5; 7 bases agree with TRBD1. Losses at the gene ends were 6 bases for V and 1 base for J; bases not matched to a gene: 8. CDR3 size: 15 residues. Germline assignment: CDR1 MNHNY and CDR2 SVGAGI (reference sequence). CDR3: CASRPRQGRQETQYF. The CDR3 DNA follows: TGTGCCAGCAGACCCCGACAGGGACGCCAAGAGACCCAGTACTTC.

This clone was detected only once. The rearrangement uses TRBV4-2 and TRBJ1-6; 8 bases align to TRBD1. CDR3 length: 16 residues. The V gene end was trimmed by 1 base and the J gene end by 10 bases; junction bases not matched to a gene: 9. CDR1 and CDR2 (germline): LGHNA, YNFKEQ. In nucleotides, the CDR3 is TGTGCCAGCAGCCAAGTAGGGCAGGGGGCCTACTCACCCCTCCACTTT. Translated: CASSQVGQGAYSPLHF.

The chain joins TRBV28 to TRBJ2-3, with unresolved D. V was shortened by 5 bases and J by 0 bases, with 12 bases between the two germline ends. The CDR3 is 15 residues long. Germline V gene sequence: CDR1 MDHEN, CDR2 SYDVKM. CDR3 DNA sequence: TGTGCCAGCAGTGGAATGGCGGCGAGCACAGATACGCAGTATTTT. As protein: CASSGMAASTDTQYF. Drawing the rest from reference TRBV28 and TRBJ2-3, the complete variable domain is DVKVTQSSRYLVKRTGEKVFLECVQDMDHENMFWYRQDPGLGLRLIYFSYDVKMKEKGDIPEGYSVSREKKERFSLILESASTNQTSMYLCASSGMAASTDTQYFGPGTRLTVL.

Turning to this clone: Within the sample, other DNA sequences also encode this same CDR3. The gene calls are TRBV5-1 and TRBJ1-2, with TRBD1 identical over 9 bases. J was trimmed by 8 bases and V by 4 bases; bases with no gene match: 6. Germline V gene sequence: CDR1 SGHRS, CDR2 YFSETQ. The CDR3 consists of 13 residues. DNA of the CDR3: TGCGCCAGCAGCCCGGGACAGGGAGAAGGCTACACCTTC. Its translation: CASSPGQGEGYTF.

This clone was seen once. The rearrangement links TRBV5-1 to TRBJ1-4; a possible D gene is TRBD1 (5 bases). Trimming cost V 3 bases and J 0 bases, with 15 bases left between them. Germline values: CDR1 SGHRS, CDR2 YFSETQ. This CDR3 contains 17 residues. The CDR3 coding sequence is TGCGCCAGCAGCTACCAGGGACGGTTTGCAACTAATGAAAAACTGTTTTTT. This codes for CASSYQGRFATNEKLFF.

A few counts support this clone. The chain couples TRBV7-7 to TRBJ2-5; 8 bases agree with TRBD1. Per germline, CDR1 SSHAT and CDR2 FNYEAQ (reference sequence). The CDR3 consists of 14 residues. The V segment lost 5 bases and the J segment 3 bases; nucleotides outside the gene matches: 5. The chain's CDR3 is CASSPGQGEETQYF. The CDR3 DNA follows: TGTGCCAGCAGCCCAGGACAGGGAGAAGAGACCCAGTACTTC.

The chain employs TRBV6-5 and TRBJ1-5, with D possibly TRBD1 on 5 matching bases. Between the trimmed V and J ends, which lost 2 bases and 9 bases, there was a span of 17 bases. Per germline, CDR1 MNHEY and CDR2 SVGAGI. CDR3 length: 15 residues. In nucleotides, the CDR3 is TGTGCCAGCAGTTACAAGCCAGGTAGGGGAGGGCCCCAGCATTTT. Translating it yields CASSYKPGRGGPQHF.

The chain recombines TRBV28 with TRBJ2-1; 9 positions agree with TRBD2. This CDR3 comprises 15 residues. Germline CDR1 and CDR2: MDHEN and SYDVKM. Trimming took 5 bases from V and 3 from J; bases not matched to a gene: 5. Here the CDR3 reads CASSLLAGRYNEQFF. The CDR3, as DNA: TGTGCCAGCAGTCTTCTAGCGGGGCGCTACAATGAGCAGTTCTTC.

This chain's CDR3 is CASSSVFGREETQYF. The CDR3 DNA reads as TGTGCCAGCAGTTCAGTCTTTGGGAGGGAAGAGACCCAGTACTTC. This sequence joins TRBV28 and TRBJ2-5; 7 nucleotides line up with TRBD2. The CDR3 consists of 15 residues. V lost 4 bases, J lost 3 bases, and 8 bases stayed unmatched. The germline CDR1 and CDR2 sequences are MDHEN and SYDVKM. Combining the CDR3 with reference TRBV28 and TRBJ2-5 gives the whole variable domain DVKVTQSSRYLVKRTGEKVFLECVQDMDHENMFWYRQDPGLGLRLIYFSYDVKMKEKGDIPEGYSVSREKKERFSLILESASTNQTSMYLCASSSVFGREETQYFGPGTRLLVL.

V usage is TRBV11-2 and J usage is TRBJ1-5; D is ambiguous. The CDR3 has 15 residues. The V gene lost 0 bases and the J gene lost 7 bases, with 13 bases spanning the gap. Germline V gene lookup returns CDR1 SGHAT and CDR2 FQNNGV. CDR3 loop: CASSLDALSGQPQHF. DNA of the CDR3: TGTGCCAGCAGCTTAGACGCCCTCTCAGGACAGCCCCAGCATTTT.

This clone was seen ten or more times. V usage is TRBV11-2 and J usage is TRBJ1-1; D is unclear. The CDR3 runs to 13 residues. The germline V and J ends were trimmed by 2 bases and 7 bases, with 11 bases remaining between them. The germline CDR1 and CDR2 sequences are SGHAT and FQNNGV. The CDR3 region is CASSLRHGGEAFF. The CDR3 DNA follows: TGTGCCAGCAGCTTACGGCACGGCGGTGAAGCTTTCTTT.

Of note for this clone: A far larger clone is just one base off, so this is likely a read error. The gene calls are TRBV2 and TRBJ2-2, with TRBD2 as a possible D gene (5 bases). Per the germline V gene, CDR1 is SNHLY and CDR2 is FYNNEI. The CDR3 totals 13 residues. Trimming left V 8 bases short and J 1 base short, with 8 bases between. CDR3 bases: TGTGCCAGCGGACGGGAGAACACCGGGGAGCTGTTTTTT. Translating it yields CASGRENTGELFF.

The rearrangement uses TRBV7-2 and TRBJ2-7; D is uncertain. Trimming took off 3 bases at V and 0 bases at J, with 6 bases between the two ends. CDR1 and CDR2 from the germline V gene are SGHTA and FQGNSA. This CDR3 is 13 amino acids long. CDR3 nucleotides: TGTGCCAGCAGCTTTACCAGCTCCTACGAGCAGTACTTC. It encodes CASSFTSSYEQYF.

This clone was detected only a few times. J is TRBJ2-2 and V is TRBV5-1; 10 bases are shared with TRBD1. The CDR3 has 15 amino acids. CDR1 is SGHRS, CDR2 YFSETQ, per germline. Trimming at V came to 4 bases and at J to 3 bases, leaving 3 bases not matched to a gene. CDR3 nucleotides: TGCGCCAGCAGCGTGGGACAGGGGTACACCGGGGAGCTGTTTTTT. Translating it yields CASSVGQGYTGELFF.

The CDR3 region is CASSLRSGDEQYF. The DNA for the CDR3 is TGTGCCAGCAGCTTAAGGTCAGGGGACGAGCAGTACTTC. This sequence joins TRBV5-5 and TRBJ2-7, with a weak D call TRBD1 (6 bases). V lost 2 bases to trimming and J lost 5 bases, with 11 bases between them. Germline CDR1 SGHKS, CDR2 YYEKEE (reference sequence). The CDR3 has 13 amino acids.

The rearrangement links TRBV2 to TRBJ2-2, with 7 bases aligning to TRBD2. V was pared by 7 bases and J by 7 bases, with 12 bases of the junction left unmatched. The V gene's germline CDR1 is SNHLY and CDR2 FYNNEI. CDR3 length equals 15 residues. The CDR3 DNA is TGTGCCAGCATCCACGCCAGCGGGATATTCGGGGAGCTGTTTTTT. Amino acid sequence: CASIHASGIFGELFF.

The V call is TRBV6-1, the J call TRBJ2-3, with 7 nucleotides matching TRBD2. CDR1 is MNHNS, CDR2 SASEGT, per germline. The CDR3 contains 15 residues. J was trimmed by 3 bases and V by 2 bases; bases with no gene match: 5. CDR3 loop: CASSEQGGDTDTQYF. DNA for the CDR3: TGTGCCAGCAGTGAACAGGGAGGGGATACAGATACGCAGTATTTT.

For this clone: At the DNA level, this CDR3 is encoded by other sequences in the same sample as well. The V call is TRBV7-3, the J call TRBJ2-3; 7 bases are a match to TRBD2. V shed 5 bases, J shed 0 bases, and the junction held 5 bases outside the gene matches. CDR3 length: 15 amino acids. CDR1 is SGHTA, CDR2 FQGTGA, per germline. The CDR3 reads CASSPASGSTDTQYF. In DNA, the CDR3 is TGTGCCAGCAGCCCGGCTAGCGGAAGCACAGATACGCAGTATTTT.

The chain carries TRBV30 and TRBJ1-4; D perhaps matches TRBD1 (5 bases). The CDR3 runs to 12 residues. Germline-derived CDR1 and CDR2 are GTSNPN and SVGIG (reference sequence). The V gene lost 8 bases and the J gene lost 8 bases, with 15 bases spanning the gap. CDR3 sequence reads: CAGTQGGEKLFF. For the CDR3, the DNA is TGTGCCGGAACCCAGGGAGGGGAAAAACTGTTTTTT.

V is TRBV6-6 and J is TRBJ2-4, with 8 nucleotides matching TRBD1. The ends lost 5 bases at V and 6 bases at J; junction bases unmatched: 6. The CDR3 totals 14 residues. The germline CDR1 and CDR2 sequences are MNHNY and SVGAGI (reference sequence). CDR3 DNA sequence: TGTGCCAGCAGTACCTCAGGGGGCGGAAACATTCAGTACTTC. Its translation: CASSTSGGGNIQYF.

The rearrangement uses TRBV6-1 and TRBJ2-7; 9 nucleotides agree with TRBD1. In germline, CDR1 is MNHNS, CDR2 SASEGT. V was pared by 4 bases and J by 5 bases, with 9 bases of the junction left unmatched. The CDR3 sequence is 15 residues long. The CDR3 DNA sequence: TGTGCCAGCAGTGCGTCCCGGGACAGGGTGGACGAGCAGTACTTC. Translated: CASSASRDRVDEQYF.

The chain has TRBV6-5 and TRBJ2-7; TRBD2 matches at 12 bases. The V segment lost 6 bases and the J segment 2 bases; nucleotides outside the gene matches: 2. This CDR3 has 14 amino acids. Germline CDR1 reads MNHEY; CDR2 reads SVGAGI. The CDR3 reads CASRTSGSAYEQYF. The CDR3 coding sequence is TGTGCCAGCAGGACTAGCGGGAGCGCCTACGAGCAGTACTTC.